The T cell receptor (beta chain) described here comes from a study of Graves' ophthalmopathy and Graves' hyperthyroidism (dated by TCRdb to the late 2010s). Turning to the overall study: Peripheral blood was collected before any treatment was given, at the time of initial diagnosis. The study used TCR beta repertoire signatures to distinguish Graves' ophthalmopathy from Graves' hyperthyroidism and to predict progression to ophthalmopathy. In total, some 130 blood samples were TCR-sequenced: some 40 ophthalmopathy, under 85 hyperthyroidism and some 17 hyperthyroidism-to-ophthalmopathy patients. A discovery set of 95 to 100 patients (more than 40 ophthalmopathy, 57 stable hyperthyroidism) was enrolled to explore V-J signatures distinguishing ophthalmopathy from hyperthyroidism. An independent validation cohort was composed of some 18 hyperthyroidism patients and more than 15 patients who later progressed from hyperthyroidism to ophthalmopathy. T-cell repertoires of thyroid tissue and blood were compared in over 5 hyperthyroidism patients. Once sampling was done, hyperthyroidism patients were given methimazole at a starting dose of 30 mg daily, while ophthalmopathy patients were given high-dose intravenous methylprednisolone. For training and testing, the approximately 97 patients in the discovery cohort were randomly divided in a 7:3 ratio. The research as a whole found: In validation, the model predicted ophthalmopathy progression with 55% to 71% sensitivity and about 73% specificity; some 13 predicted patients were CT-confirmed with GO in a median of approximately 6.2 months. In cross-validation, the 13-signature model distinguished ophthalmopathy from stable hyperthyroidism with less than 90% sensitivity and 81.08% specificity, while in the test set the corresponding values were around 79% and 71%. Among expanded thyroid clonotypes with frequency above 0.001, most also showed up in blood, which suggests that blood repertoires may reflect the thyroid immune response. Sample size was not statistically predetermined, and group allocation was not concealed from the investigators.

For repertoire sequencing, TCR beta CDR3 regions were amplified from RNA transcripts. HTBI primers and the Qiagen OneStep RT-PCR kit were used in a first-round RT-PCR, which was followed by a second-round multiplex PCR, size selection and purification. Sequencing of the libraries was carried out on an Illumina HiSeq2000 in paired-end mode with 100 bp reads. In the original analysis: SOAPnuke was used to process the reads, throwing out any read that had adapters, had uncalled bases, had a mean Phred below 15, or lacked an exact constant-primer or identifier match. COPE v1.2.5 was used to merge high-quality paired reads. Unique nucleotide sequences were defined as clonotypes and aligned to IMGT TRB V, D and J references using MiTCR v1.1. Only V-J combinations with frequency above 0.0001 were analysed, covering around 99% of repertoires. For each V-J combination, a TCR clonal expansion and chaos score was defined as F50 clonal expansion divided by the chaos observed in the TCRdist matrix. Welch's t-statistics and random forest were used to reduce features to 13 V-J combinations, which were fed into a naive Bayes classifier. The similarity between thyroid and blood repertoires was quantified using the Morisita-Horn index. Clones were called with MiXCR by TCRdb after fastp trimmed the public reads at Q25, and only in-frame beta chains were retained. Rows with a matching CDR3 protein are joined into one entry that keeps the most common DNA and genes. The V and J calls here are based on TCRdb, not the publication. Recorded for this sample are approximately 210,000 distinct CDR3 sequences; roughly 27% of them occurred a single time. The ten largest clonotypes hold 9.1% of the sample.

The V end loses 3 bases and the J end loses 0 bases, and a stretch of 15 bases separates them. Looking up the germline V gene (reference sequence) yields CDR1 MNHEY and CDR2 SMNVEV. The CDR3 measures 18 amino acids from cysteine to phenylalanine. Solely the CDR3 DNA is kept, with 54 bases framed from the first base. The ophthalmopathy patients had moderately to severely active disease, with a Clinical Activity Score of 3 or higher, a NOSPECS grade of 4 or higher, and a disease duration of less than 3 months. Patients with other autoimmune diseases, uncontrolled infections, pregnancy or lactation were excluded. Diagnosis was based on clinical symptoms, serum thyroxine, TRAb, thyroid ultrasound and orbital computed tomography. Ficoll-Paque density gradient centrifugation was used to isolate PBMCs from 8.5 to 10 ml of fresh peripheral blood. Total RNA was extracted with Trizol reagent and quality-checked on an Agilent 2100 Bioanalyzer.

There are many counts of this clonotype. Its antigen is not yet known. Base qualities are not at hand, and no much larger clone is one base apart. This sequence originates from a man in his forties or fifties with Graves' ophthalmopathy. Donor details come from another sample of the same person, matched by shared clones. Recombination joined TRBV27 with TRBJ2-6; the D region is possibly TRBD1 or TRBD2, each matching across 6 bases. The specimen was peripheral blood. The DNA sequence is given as TGTGCCAGCAGTTTCTTTGGGGGCGGGGCCTCTGGGGCCAACGTCCTGACTTTC. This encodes CASSFFGGGASGANVLTF.